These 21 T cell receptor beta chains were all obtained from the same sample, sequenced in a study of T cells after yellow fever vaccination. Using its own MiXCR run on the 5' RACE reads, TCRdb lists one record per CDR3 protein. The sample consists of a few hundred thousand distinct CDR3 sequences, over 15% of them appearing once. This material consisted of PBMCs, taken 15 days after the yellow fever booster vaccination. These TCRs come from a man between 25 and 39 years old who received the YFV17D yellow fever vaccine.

The CDR3 DNA reads TGCAGTGCTAGGGAACCGGGACTAGCCACAGATACGCAGTATTTT. Translated: CSAREPGLATDTQYF. J is TRBJ2-3 and V is TRBV20-1; 9 bases match TRBD2. The length of the CDR3 is 15 residues. Trimming at V came to 3 bases and at J to 2 bases, leaving 6 bases not matched to a gene. The germline gives CDR1 DFQATT, CDR2 SNEGSKA (reference sequence).

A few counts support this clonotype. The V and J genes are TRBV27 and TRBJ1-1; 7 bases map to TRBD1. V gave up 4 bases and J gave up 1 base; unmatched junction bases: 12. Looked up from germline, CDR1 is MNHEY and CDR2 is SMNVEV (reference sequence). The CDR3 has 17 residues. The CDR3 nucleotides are TGTGCCAGCAGTTCCCTGGGACAGACATCCACGAACACTGAAGCTTTCTTT. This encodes CASSSLGQTSTNTEAFF.

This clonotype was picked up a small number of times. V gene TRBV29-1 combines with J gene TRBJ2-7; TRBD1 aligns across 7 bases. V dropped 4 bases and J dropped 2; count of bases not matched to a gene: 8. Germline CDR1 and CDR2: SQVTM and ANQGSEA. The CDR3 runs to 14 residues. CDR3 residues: CSVGGGSETYEQYF. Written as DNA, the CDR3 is TGCAGCGTTGGAGGGGGCAGTGAAACCTACGAGCAGTACTTC.

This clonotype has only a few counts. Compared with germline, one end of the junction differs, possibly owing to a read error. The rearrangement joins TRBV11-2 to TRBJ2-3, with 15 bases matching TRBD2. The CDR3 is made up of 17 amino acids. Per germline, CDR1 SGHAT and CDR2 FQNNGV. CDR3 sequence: CASSLEGLAGGGDTQYF. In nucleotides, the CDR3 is TGTGCCAGCAGCCTAGAGGGACTAGCGGGGGGCGGAGATACGCAGTATTTT.

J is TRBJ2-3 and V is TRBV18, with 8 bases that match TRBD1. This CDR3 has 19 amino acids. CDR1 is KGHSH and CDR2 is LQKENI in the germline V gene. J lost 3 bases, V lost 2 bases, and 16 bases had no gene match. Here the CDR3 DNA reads TGTGCCAGCTCACCAGTGTTGATCGTTGGCAGGGGGCAAACAGATACGCAGTATTTT. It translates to CASSPVLIVGRGQTDTQYF.

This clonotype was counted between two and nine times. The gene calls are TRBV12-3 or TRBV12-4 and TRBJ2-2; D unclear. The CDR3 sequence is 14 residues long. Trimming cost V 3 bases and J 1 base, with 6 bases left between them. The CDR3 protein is CASSFSRNTGELFF. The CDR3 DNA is TGTGCCAGCAGTTTCTCCAGGAACACCGGGGAGCTGTTTTTT.

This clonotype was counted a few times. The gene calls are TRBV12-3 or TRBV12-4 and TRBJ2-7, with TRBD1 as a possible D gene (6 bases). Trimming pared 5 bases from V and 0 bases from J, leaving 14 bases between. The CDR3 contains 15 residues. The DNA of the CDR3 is TGTGCCAGCAGTCCGGGACATCAGAGCTCCTACGAGCAGTACTTC. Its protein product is CASSPGHQSSYEQYF.

The CDR3 DNA sequence: TGTGCCAGCAGCCTCCTCAGGGCGGAAGCTTTCTTT. Protein: CASSLLRAEAFF. The V call is TRBV7-2, the J call TRBJ1-1, with a tentative D call TRBD1 (5 bases). This CDR3 spans 12 amino acids. Trimming removed 5 bases from V and 8 bases from J, with 12 bases in between. Germline CDR1 reads SGHTA; CDR2 reads FQGNSA.

CDR3 region: CSARGTSSTGELFF. CDR3 nucleotides: TGCAGTGCTAGGGGGACTAGCTCCACCGGGGAGCTGTTTTTT. The chain is built from TRBV20-1 and TRBJ2-2; 9 bases agree with TRBD2. The CDR3 length is 14 residues. Germline CDR1 reads DFQATT; CDR2 reads SNEGSKA (reference sequence). Losses at the gene ends were 3 bases for V and 4 bases for J; bases not matched to a gene: 3.

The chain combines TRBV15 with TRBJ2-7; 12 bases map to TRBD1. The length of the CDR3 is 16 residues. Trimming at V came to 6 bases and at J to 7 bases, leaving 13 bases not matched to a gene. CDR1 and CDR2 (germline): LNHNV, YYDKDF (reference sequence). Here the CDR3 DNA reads TGTGCCACCAGTAAAGACCCGGGACAGGGGGCGGGGGAGCAGTACTTC. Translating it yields CATSKDPGQGAGEQYF.

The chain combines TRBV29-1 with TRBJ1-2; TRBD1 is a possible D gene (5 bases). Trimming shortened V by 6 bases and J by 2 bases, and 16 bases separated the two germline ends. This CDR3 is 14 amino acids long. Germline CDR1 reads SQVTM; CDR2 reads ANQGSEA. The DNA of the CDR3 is TGCAGCGTCCCAGCCGCAGGGACCAACTATGGCTACACCTTC. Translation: CSVPAAGTNYGYTF.

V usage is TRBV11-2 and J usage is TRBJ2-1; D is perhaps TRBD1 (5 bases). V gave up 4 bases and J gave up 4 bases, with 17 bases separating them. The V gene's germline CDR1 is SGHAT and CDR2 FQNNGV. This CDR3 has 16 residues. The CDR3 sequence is CASSSPMTAIYNEQFF. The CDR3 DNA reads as TGTGCCAGCAGCTCACCCATGACAGCTATATACAATGAGCAGTTCTTC.

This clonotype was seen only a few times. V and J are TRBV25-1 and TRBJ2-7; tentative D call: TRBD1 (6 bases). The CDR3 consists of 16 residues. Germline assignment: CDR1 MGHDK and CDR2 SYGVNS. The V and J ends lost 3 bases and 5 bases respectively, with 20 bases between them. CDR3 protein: CASSERTGYFFDEQYF. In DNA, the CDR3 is TGTGCCAGCAGTGAGAGAACAGGGTATTTCTTCGACGAGCAGTACTTC.

CDR3 DNA sequence: TGTGCCAGCAGCTTAGTGCCGGGAGTAGCCGAGCAGTACTTC. This encodes CASSLVPGVAEQYF. The chain carries TRBV7-2 and TRBJ2-7, with a possible D match to TRBD2 (6 bases). CDR3 size: 14 residues. The V end lost 1 base, the J end lost 6 bases, and 13 bases lay between the germline ends. Germline CDR1 SGHTA, CDR2 FQGNSA.

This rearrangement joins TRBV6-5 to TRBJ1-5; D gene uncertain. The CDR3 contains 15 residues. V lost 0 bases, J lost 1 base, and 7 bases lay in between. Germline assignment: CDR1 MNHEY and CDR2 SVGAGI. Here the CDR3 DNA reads TGTGCCAGCAGTTACTCCGGGGTAAGCAATCAGCCCCAGCATTTT. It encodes CASSYSGVSNQPQHF.

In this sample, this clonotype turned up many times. CDR3 protein: CASSLSGSGQETQYF. In DNA form, the CDR3 reads TGCGCCAGCAGCTTGTCAGGGAGCGGGCAAGAGACCCAGTACTTC. The V gene is TRBV5-1, the J gene TRBJ2-5; TRBD2 might be the D (6 bases). The CDR3 has 15 residues. Between the trimmed V and J ends, which lost 1 base and 2 bases, there was a span of 12 bases. CDR1 is SGHRS and CDR2 is YFSETQ in the germline V gene. The complete variable domain, with remaining parts taken from reference TRBV5-1 and TRBJ2-5, reads KAGVTQTPRYLIKTRGQQVTLSCSPISGHRSVSWYQQTPGQGLQFLFEYFSETQRNKGNFPGRFSGRQFSNSRSEMNVSTLELGDSALYLCASSLSGSGQETQYFGPGTRLLVL.

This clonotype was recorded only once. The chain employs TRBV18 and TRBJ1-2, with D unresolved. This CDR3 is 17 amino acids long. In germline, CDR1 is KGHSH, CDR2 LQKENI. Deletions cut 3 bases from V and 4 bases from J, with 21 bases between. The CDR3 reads CASSPRSSTDQIYGYTF. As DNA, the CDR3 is TGTGCCAGCTCACCTCGGTCGTCTACAGACCAAATCTATGGCTACACCTTC.

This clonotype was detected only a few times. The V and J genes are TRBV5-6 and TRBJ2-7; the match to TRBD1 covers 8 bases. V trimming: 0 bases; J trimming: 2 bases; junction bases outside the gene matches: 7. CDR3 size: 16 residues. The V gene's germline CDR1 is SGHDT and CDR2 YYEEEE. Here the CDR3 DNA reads TGTGCCAGCAGCTTGGGACAGGGGTCGGTACCCTACGAGCAGTACTTC. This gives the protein CASSLGQGSVPYEQYF.

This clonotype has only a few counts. This CDR3 reads CASSVDYRDTEAFF. In nucleotides, the CDR3 is TGTGCCAGCAGCGTCGACTACAGGGACACTGAAGCTTTCTTT. The chain is built from TRBV9 and TRBJ1-1, with a possible D match to TRBD1 (6 bases). With 2 bases removed from V and 3 bases from J, the gap between germline ends came to 11 bases. CDR3 length: 14 residues. Germline V CDR1 and CDR2: SGDLS, YYNGEE.

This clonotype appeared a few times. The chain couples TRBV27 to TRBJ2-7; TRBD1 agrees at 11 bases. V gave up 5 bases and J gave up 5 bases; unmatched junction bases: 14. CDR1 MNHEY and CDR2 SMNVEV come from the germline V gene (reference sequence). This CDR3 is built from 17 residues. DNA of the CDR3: TGTGCCAGCAGTATCCTTGGACAGGGGGCTAACGGAGACGAGCAGTACTTC. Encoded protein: CASSILGQGANGDEQYF.

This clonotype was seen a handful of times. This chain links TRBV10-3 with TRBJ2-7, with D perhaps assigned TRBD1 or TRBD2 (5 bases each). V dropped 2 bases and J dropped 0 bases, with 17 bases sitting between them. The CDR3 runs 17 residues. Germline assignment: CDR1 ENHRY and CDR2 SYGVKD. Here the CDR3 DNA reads TGTGCCATCAGTGAGACGCGTCAGGGAGCAGCCTCCTACGAGCAGTACTTC. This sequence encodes CAISETRQGAASYEQYF.